The clone carrying this TCR beta chain came up a few times. CDR3 length: 14 residues. V lost 3 bases and J 5 bases, leaving 12 bases between the germline ends. CDR1 is SGDLS, CDR2 YYNGEE, per germline. Data came from immunoSEQ multiplex PCR; TCRdb stores just in-frame clones and leaves some out. The data show about 73,000 clones, with around 84% seen just once and just under 2.5% held by the top ten. This specimen belongs to a study of OX40 agonist ivuxolimab in advanced cancers. Across the whole study: Males comprised 82.7% of the group, whose mean age was approximately 60 years (range roughly 20 to 85). Anti-PD-1, anti-PD-L1 or anti-CTLA-4 therapy given earlier was allowed, and approximately 43% had some.

Material: CD4+ or CD8+ T cells sorted from blood, obtained in a trial of the OX40 agonist ivuxolimab. The receptor was derived from an adult with an advanced solid tumor such as melanoma, head and neck, liver or kidney cancer. V usage is TRBV9 and J usage is TRBJ1-5; D is unclear. In DNA, the CDR3 is TGTGCCAGCAGCGATGGGTTATCTTATCAGCCCCAGCATTTT. Amino acids: CASSDGLSYQPQHF.